The 14 T cell receptor beta chains in this list originate from one sample, sequenced in a study of OX40 agonist ivuxolimab in advanced cancers. The data were produced by immunoSEQ multiplex PCR, yet TCRdb's version contains in-frame clones alone and is incomplete. The sample carries 55,000 to 65,000 clones, around 80% recorded once. The starting material was CD4+ or CD8+ T cells sorted from blood, obtained in a trial of the OX40 agonist ivuxolimab. These receptors all come from an adult with an advanced solid tumor such as melanoma, head and neck, liver or kidney cancer.

The chain couples TRBV6-4 to TRBJ2-1; TRBD1 or TRBD2 may be the D gene (5 bases each). V was clipped by 1 base and J by 5 bases, with 12 bases between them. CDR1 is MRHNA and CDR2 is SNTAGT in the germline V gene. CDR3 length: 15 amino acids. The CDR3 loop is CASSDWGSSDNEQFF. The CDR3 region has the DNA TGTGCCAGCAGTGACTGGGGGAGTAGCGACAATGAGCAGTTCTTC.

Relative to its sample, this clone is medium-sized. This rearrangement joins TRBV19 to TRBJ1-5; 9 nucleotides align to TRBD1. The CDR3 spans 15 residues. Germline V gives CDR1 LNHDA, CDR2 SQIVND (reference sequence). The V and J ends lost 9 bases and 3 bases, in that order; junction bases with no gene match: 9. The CDR3 sequence: CASREGTGPNQPQHF. Here the CDR3 DNA reads TGTGCCAGCCGCGAGGGGACAGGGCCCAATCAGCCCCAGCATTTT.

The gene calls are TRBV6-5 and TRBJ1-1; D is ambiguous. This CDR3 is 14 amino acids long. With 2 bases removed from V and 3 bases from J, the gap between germline ends came to 10 bases. Germline CDR1 and CDR2: MNHEY and SVGAGI. The CDR3 DNA sequence: TGTGCCAGCAGTTACGGTAGGGTGCACACTGAAGCTTTCTTT. Translating gives CASSYGRVHTEAFF.

This clone turned up a few times. The chain combines TRBV4-2 with TRBJ2-3, with no clear D. Germline CDR1 reads LGHNA; CDR2 reads YNFKEQ. Trimming took 0 bases from V and 3 from J, leaving 7 bases between them. The CDR3 extends over 14 amino acids. The CDR3 region has the DNA TGTGCCAGCAGCCAAGATTCGAGGACAGATACGCAGTATTTT. Protein: CASSQDSRTDTQYF.

The chain carries TRBV6-1 and TRBJ1-5, with 8 bases matching TRBD1. Germline V lookup: CDR1 MNHNS, CDR2 SASEGT. Trimming took 2 bases from V and 4 from J; bases not matched to a gene: 4. CDR3 length equals 15 residues. The CDR3 is CASSESRTGNQPQHF. The CDR3 DNA sequence: TGTGCCAGCAGTGAATCCCGGACAGGGAATCAGCCCCAGCATTTT.

V gene TRBV18 combines with J gene TRBJ2-1; D gene ambiguous. The V gene's germline CDR1 is KGHSH and CDR2 LQKENI. This CDR3 is 14 amino acids long. V was trimmed by 6 bases and J by 7 bases, leaving 16 bases between them. For the CDR3, the DNA is TGTGCCAGCTCCCCAACCGTGACTCTGAATGAGCAGTTCTTC. Translating gives CASSPTVTLNEQFF.

The rearrangement links TRBV19 to TRBJ2-1, with 10 bases fitting TRBD1. The germline V gene encodes CDR1 LNHDA and CDR2 SQIVND (reference sequence). The CDR3 spans 15 residues. V shed 10 bases, J shed 12 bases, and the junction held 18 bases outside the gene matches. Here the CDR3 reads CATVPGTGARNLQFF. The CDR3 DNA reads as TGTGCCACCGTCCCGGGGACAGGGGCTCGAAATCTGCAGTTCTTC.

V gene TRBV11-2 combines with J gene TRBJ2-3; the match to TRBD2 covers 10 bases. With V trimmed by 9 bases and J by 7 bases, 16 bases remained unmatched. Germline CDR1 SGHAT, CDR2 FQNNGV. This CDR3 contains 16 residues. The CDR3 DNA sequence: TGTGCCAGTCGCCCCAGAATAACTAGCGGGACATATACGCAGTATTTT. Translating gives CASRPRITSGTYTQYF. The complete variable domain, with remaining parts taken from reference TRBV11-2 and TRBJ2-3, reads EAGVAQSPRYKIIEKRQSVAFWCNPISGHATLYWYQQILGQGPKLLIQFQNNGVVDDSQLPKDRFSAERLKGVDSTLKIQPAKLEDSAVYLCASRPRITSGTYTQYFGPGTRLTVL.

Only a few counts were recorded for this clone. The chain uses TRBV6-5 and TRBJ2-3, with 7 nucleotides matching TRBD2. The junction had 6 bases not matched to a gene; V was cut back by 0 bases and J by 6 bases. The CDR3 contains 15 residues. Germline CDR1 and CDR2: MNHEY and SVGAGI. The CDR3 region has the DNA TGTGCCAGCAGTTACTCTGGGCGGGGGAAGGATACGCAGTATTTT. Translation gives CASSYSGRGKDTQYF.

The chain links TRBV2 to TRBJ1-4; D is unclear. CDR1 SNHLY and CDR2 FYNNEI come from the germline V gene. Trimming shortened V by 8 bases and J by 5 bases, and 12 bases separated the two germline ends. The length of the CDR3 is 13 residues. This chain's CDR3 is CASVRDTNEKLFF. For the CDR3, the DNA is TGTGCCAGCGTCCGGGATACAAATGAAAAACTGTTTTTT.

V and J are TRBV9 and TRBJ2-1; D is ambiguous. Germline loops: CDR1 SGDLS, CDR2 YYNGEE. The CDR3 runs 13 residues. The ends were cut back, 0 bases at V and 4 bases at J, with 5 bases in the middle. DNA for the CDR3: TGTGCCAGCAGCGTAGATGAGTACAATGAGCAGTTCTTC. Protein product: CASSVDEYNEQFF.

The V and J genes are TRBV5-1 and TRBJ2-1, with TRBD1 matching 7 bases. The CDR3 covers 15 residues. J was trimmed by 2 bases and V by 4 bases; bases with no gene match: 6. Per the germline V gene, CDR1 is SGHRS and CDR2 is YFSETQ. CDR3 residues: CASSRGTDPYNEQFF. CDR3 DNA: TGCGCCAGCAGCCGTGGGACAGATCCCTACAATGAGCAGTTCTTC.

In its sample, this clone was seen once. This chain links TRBV7-9 with TRBJ1-1; tentatively, D is TRBD1 (5 bases). This CDR3 spans 16 amino acids. Trimming left V 2 bases short and J 3 bases short, with 16 bases between. Germline V gives CDR1 SEHNR, CDR2 FQNEAQ (reference sequence). The CDR3 spells CASSLIEEGWDTEAFF. Here the CDR3 DNA reads TGTGCCAGCAGCTTAATCGAAGAGGGGTGGGACACTGAAGCTTTCTTT.

The chain couples TRBV30 to TRBJ2-5, with D tentatively TRBD1 or TRBD2 (6 bases each). The germline V gene encodes CDR1 GTSNPN and CDR2 SVGIG (reference sequence). The V end lost 2 bases, the J end lost 5 bases, and 12 bases lay between the germline ends. This CDR3 comprises 13 residues. In DNA form, the CDR3 reads TGTGCCTGGAGTCGTCAGGGGAGGGAGACCCAGTACTTC. This translates into CAWSRQGRETQYF.